This TCR beta chain was captured in a study of blood T cell repertoires in COVID-19 (TCRdb year 2020). Regarding the complete study: Collaborator samples came from the United States, Italy and Spain and covered acute and convalescent phases of COVID-19. The prospective study material was composed of cDNA or gDNA derived from T cells, B-cell-depleted T cells, or PBMCs. The repertoires were released in a freely available public database meant as a resource for research on the immune response to SARS-CoV-2. Where available, HLA class I and class II types were taken from metadata supplied by the sample provider and were not determined by assay-based typing. Samples came from the ongoing ImmuneRACE study (first 160 participants) plus 1,254 subjects from 6 global collaborators. The sample metadata nearly always contained a de-identified subject ID, COVID-19 status, age in years and sex. Subjects who had been exposed to COVID-19, were actively infected with it, or had recovered from it provided the deeply sampled blood TCRbeta repertoires that made up the dataset. Paper-wide results and their limitations: Clinical and demographic metadata were provided uncurated, with the amount varying by source and participant.

Collaborating institutions collected whole blood in K2EDTA tubes following their own protocols. Collaborator samples were shipped for TCRbeta analysis as frozen whole blood, isolated PBMCs, or DNA extracted from either sample type. TCRbeta CDR3 regions were amplified from genomic DNA using the immunoSEQ Assay, a bias-controlled multiplex PCR. As for the original processing: The number of nucleated cells in each sample was estimated from the amplification of reference gene primers within the assay. Sequence reads were collapsed and filtered to measure the absolute abundance of every unique TCRbeta CDR3 rearrangement. For each sample, productive Simpson clonality was calculated by taking the square root of Simpson's diversity index across productive rearrangements. Held by TCRdb, this immuneACCESS table contains in-frame sequences only and omits some clones. Under half of the omission traces to an unresolved V gene where checked; the cause of the rest is unknown. V and J calls and clone size are as listed in that table; D and trimming were resolved from the DNA. The sample includes approximately 20,000 clones, with 82% observed a single time. In total, the top ten clones hold 6.1% of the sample.

Worth noting for this clone: Its cognate antigen has yet to be identified. Within one base of it there is no much larger clone, and no base qualities were kept.

The CDR3 numbers 13 residues from cysteine through phenylalanine. The retained sequence is limited to the CDR3, 39 bases, with the frame set at the first base. V sheds 0 bases and J sheds 2 bases, leaving 4 bases between their ends. Looking up the germline V gene yields CDR1 LGHNA and CDR2 YNFKEQ. Sequenced sample: peripheral blood. The V gene is TRBV4-2 and the J gene is TRBJ1-1; the D gene is unclear. The TCR sequence derives from a human donor in a cohort sampled during active COVID-19. The CDR3 loop reads CASSQDLNTEAFF. The DNA sequence is given as TGTGCCAGCAGCCAAGATTTAAACACTGAAGCTTTCTTT.